These 4 T cell receptor beta chains originate from one sample sequenced in a study of T-cell reconstitution after alpha-beta-depleted transplantation in children. Construction of the TCRbeta library involved unique molecular identifiers. From the PCR reads, TCRdb called clonotypes with MiXCR, one entry per CDR3 protein. Among more than 200,000 distinct CDR3 sequences, around 25% were seen once, and the ten largest hold about 5%. Material: PBMCs, mostly from graft donor cells, obtained 360 days after TCRalphabeta/CD19-depleted stem cell transplant. The source of these receptors is a female patient aged 2-9 years who had a stem cell transplant for congenital amegakaryocytic thrombocytopenia, so the T cells may come from the graft donor.

The chain recombines TRBV11-2 with TRBJ2-2, with TRBD1 matching over 8 bases. CDR3 length: 18 residues. The J segment lost 4 bases and the V segment lost 5 bases, leaving 15 bases of the junction unmatched. Germline V gene lookup returns CDR1 SGHAT and CDR2 FQNNGV. The DNA of the CDR3 is TGTGCCAGCAGCCTTTTGAAGTGGGGACAGGAGAGCACCGGGGAGCTGTTTTTT. This codes for CASSLLKWGQESTGELFF. Supplemented by reference TRBV11-2 and TRBJ2-2, the full variable domain reads EAGVAQSPRYKIIEKRQSVAFWCNPISGHATLYWYQQILGQGPKLLIQFQNNGVVDDSQLPKDRFSAERLKGVDSTLKIQPAKLEDSAVYLCASSLLKWGQESTGELFFGEGSRLTVL.

In this sample, this clonotype turned up a few times. The rearrangement links TRBV7-2 to TRBJ2-1; 12 bases map to TRBD2. From germline, CDR1 is SGHTA and CDR2 FQGNSA. Unmatched junction bases numbered 8, after V lost 3 bases and J lost 5 bases. This CDR3 region has 17 residues. CDR3 in amino acids: CASSFGLAGSWHNEQFF. CDR3 DNA sequence: TGTGCCAGCAGCTTCGGACTAGCGGGGTCCTGGCACAATGAGCAGTTCTTC.

On this clonotype: A read error may be the cause here, since a much bigger clone is one base away. The genes are TRBV9 and TRBJ1-1; D possibly corresponds to TRBD1 (5 bases). Trimming took 4 bases from V and 5 from J, leaving 12 bases between them. Germline V lookup: CDR1 SGDLS, CDR2 YYNGEE. The CDR3 runs 13 residues. CDR3 in DNA: TGTGCCAGCAGCCCAGACAGTGAGACTGAAGCTTTCTTT. This gives the protein CASSPDSETEAFF.

The rearrangement links TRBV12-3 or TRBV12-4 to TRBJ1-1; D is ambiguous. The CDR3 is 13 amino acids. Trimming left V 3 bases short and J 1 base short, with 6 bases between. The CDR3 reads CASSFVKNTEAFF. CDR3 bases: TGTGCCAGCAGTTTCGTAAAGAACACTGAAGCTTTCTTT.